This T cell receptor beta chain was sequenced in a study of blood T cell repertoires in COVID-19. The overall study: COVID-19 samples collected from the United States, Italy and Spain covered acute and convalescent phases. In each case, the material was cDNA or gDNA derived from T cells, B-cell-depleted T cells, or PBMCs.

In the original analysis: Scientists estimated how many nucleated cells there were by amplifying reference gene primers. TCRdb's table, derived via immunoSEQ multiplex PCR, lists solely in-frame clones and lacks some. V and J calls and clone size are as listed in that table; D and trimming were resolved from the DNA. The sample has roughly 97,000 clones, approximately 80% seen once; the top ten hold under 5.5%. This CDR3 is 15 amino acids long. The germline gives CDR1 SGDLS, CDR2 YYNGEE. Deletions cut 4 bases from V and 2 bases from J, with 13 bases between. The genes are TRBV9 and TRBJ2-1; D is uncertain. The clonotype originates from a man between 60 and 70 years old with acute or convalescent COVID-19. The sequenced material came from peripheral blood. CDR3 residues: CASSSRGRPYNEQFF. The DNA for the CDR3 is TGTGCCAGCAGCTCTCGCGGTCGCCCCTACAATGAGCAGTTCTTC.